This T cell receptor beta chain is from a study of blood T cell repertoires in COVID-19. Across the study: Specimens from acute and convalescent COVID-19 originated in the United States, Italy and Spain. Nucleic acid was either cDNA or gDNA, and it came from T cells, B-cell-depleted T cells, or PBMCs.

TCRdb's copy holds only in-frame clones and misses some; the assay was immunoSEQ multiplex PCR. This table holds tens of thousands of clones, roughly 84% found once. There are 16 residues in the CDR3. The V gene lost 2 bases and the J gene lost 1 base, with 12 bases spanning the gap. Germline CDR1 is KGHSH and CDR2 is LQKENI. Sequencing was carried out using peripheral blood. The sequence was obtained from a man aged 50-60 years with acute or convalescent COVID-19. The rearrangement links TRBV18 to TRBJ1-5; D perhaps matches TRBD1 (6 bases). Here the CDR3 reads CASSPTPGESNQPQHF. In DNA, the CDR3 is TGTGCCAGCTCACCAACCCCAGGGGAGAGCAATCAGCCCCAGCATTTT.